The next 9 T cell receptor beta chains were all read from a single sample in a study of shared clonotypes between healthy human individuals. The assay was immunoSEQ multiplex PCR, and TCRdb's table has in-frame clones only and misses some. This table has about 600,000 clones, more than 95% appearing once. Sequencing used naive CD4+ T cells sorted from blood. Sample subset: CD45RA+ positively selected. The receptor set was obtained from a woman under 40 in good health.

The gene calls are TRBV5-6 and TRBJ2-3, with a possible D match to TRBD1 (5 bases). Deletions cut 5 bases from V and 14 bases from J, with 18 bases between. This CDR3 has 12 residues. Germline V lookup: CDR1 SGHDT, CDR2 YYEEEE. The CDR3 protein is CASSSPGNSRYF. The CDR3 DNA reads as TGTGCCAGCAGTTCACCAGGGAATAGCCGGTATTTT.

With respect to this clone: Germline is not matched at one junction end, which may reflect a read error. This chain connects TRBV4-1 to TRBJ2-7; perhaps D is TRBD1 or TRBD2 (6 bases each). Germline V gene data show CDR1 as MGHRA and CDR2 as YSYEKL. CDR3 length: 15 residues. The chain's CDR3 is CASSLGGVPSHEQYF. The CDR3 DNA reads TGCGCCAGCAGCCTGGGGGGCGTTCCCTCCCACGAGCAGTACTTC.

The chain links TRBV5-1 to TRBJ2-3; D ambiguous. Germline CDR1 reads SGHRS; CDR2 reads YFSETQ. V was pared by 5 bases and J by 0 bases, with 19 bases between. The CDR3 sequence is 17 residues long. The CDR3 here is CASRYPRQSTSTDTQYF. In DNA form, the CDR3 reads TGCGCCAGCAGATACCCGAGGCAGTCAACTAGCACAGATACGCAGTATTTT.

The gene calls are TRBV7-9 and TRBJ1-1, with D possibly being TRBD1 (5 bases). The CDR3 is made up of 14 amino acids. The V and J ends lost 0 bases and 6 bases respectively, with 11 bases between them. From germline, CDR1 is SEHNR and CDR2 FQNEAQ (reference sequence). DNA of the CDR3: TGTGCCAGCAGCTTAGCGGGGCGGAAATCTGAAGCTTTCTTT. Encoded protein: CASSLAGRKSEAFF.

The chain employs TRBV11-2 and TRBJ2-7; unclear D gene. V lost 3 bases to trimming and J lost 3 bases, with 15 bases between them. Germline values: CDR1 SGHAT, CDR2 FQNNGV. The CDR3 consists of 15 residues. The CDR3 nucleotides read TGTGCCAGCAGCTTCAAACGTTGGGGTAACTACGAGCAGTACTTC. Translated, it gives CASSFKRWGNYEQYF. Together with reference TRBV11-2 and TRBJ2-7, the CDR3 gives the full variable domain: EAGVAQSPRYKIIEKRQSVAFWCNPISGHATLYWYQQILGQGPKLLIQFQNNGVVDDSQLPKDRFSAERLKGVDSTLKIQPAKLEDSAVYLCASSFKRWGNYEQYFGPGTRLTVT.

The rearrangement uses TRBV29-1 and TRBJ2-7, with 9 bases aligning to TRBD1. This CDR3 region has 14 residues. V shed 4 bases and J 3 bases; nucleotides not matched to a gene: 7. The germline CDR1 and CDR2 sequences are SQVTM and ANQGSEA. CDR3 sequence reads: CSVGGTGRSYEQYF. The CDR3 DNA reads as TGCAGCGTTGGAGGGACAGGGCGAAGCTACGAGCAGTACTTC.

Regarding this clone: In the same sample, other DNA sequences code for this CDR3. The chain links TRBV5-1 to TRBJ2-7; D gene unclear. The CDR3 totals 13 residues. V lost 4 bases, J lost 1 base, and 9 bases lay in between. The germline CDR1 and CDR2 sequences are SGHRS and YFSETQ. CDR3 DNA sequence: TGCGCCAGCAGCCTGGCGAGGTCCTACGAGCAGTACTTC. Translated: CASSLARSYEQYF.

The V call is TRBV21-1, the J call TRBJ2-7; the table calls TRBD2, which could not be checked here. TRBV21-1 is labeled a pseudogene. This CDR3 is 17 amino acids long. The CDR3 DNA is TGTGCCAGCAGCAAAGCGCTAGGGACTAGCGGGAACCACGAGCAGTACTTC. Translated, it gives CASSKALGTSGNHEQYF.

This sequence joins TRBV10-3 and TRBJ2-1, with 16 bases aligning to TRBD2. Germline values: CDR1 ENHRY, CDR2 SYGVKD. Trimming cost V 4 bases and J 7 bases; bases outside gene matches: 13. This CDR3 comprises 19 residues. CDR3 loop: CAISVFGTSGRGFGNEQFF. The CDR3 DNA is TGTGCCATCAGTGTTTTCGGGACTAGCGGGAGGGGTTTTGGTAATGAGCAGTTCTTC.